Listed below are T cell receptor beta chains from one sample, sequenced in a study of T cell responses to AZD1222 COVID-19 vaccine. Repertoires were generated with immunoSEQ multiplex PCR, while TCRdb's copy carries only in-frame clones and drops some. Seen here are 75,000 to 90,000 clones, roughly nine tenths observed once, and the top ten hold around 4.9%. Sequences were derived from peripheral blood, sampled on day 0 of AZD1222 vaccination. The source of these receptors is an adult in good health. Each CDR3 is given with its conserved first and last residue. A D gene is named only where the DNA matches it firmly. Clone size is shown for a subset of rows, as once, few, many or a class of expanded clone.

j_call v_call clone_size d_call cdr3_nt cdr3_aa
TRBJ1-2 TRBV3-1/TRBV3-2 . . TGTGCCAGCAGCCAAGCAGAGTACTATGGCTACACCTTC CASSQAEYYGYTF
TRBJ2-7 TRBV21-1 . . TGTGCCAGCAGCAAAGAGGAGCGGGACCCCGGGGACTACGAGCAGTACTTC CASSKEERDPGDYEQYF
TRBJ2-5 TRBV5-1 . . TGCGCCAGCAGCAGAGGGTGGCGAGAGACCCAGTACTTC CASSRGWRETQYF
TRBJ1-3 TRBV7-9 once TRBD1 TGTGCCAGCAGGGCCAGGGGGGCTGAAGGAAACACCATATATTTT CASRARGAEGNTIYF
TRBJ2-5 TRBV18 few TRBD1 TGTGCCAGCTCACAACCAGGGGGAGAGACCCAGTACTTC CASSQPGGETQYF
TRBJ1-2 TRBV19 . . TGTGCCAGTAGTATAGATCCCGGCAACTATGGCTACACCTTC CASSIDPGNYGYTF
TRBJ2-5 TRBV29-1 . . TGCAGCGTTGAAGAGACCCAGTACTTC CSVEETQYF
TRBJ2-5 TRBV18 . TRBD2 TGTGCCAGCTCACCTCCGGGGGGGCTACAAGAGACCCAGTACTTC CASSPPGGLQETQYF
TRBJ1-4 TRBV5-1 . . TGCGCCAGCAGCTTTGGCAGTTCCGCAACTAATGAAAAACTGTTTTTT CASSFGSSATNEKLFF
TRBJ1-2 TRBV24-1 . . TGTGCCACCAGCTCAACAGGGAACTATGGCTACACCTTC CATSSTGNYGYTF
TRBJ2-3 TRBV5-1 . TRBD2 TGCGCCAGCAGCATCCAAGGACTAGCGGGGGGGCAGGGATCGGATACGCAGTATTTT CASSIQGLAGGQGSDTQYF
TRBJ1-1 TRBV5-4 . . TGTGCCAGCAGCTTTGGAGGGTATACGAGTGAAGCTTTCTTT CASSFGGYTSEAFF
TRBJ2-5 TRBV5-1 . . TGCGCCAGCAGCTTTCGAGGGGAGACCCAGTACTTC CASSFRGETQYF
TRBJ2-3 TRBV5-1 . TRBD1 TGCGCCAGCAGCGACTGGACAGGGGGCCGCACAGATACGCAGTATTTT CASSDWTGGRTDTQYF
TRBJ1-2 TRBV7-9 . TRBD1 TGTGCCAGCAGCTTACCCCCAACCGGGACAGGGTGGGGCTACACCTTC CASSLPPTGTGWGYTF
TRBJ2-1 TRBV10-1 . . TGCGCCAGCAGTTACTCCGGGACCGCCATCAATGAGCAGTTCTTC CASSYSGTAINEQFF
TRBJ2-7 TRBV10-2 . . TGCGCCAGCAGTGATAAACACTACGAGCAGTACTTC CASSDKHYEQYF
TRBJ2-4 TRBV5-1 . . TGCGCCAGCAGCTTGGAAGGGGGACGGGGAAACATTCAGTACTTC CASSLEGGRGNIQYF
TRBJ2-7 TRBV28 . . TGTGCCAGCAGTTTGTTAGGGGTGACTTCCTACGAGCAGTACTTC CASSLLGVTSYEQYF
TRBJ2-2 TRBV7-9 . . TGTGCCAGCAGCCGGTATCGAGACAGGCCTAACACCGGGGAGCTGTTTTTT CASSRYRDRPNTGELFF
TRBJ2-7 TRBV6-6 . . TGTGCCAGCAGTTACCGTGTTGGAAGCTCCTACGAGCAGTACTTC CASSYRVGSSYEQYF
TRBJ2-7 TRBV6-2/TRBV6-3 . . TGTGCCAGCAGCGGGGGGCGATCCTACGAGCAGTACTTC CASSGGRSYEQYF
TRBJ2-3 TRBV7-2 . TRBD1 TGTGCCAGCAGCCAGGACAGGCTCACAGATACGCAGTATTTT CASSQDRLTDTQYF
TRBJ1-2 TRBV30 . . TGTGCCTCAGGCACACAGGGACCCAGTTACTATGGCTACACCTTC CASGTQGPSYYGYTF
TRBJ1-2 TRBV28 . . TGTGCCAGCAGTTTTTCCCAGGGAGGTTTTGGCTACACCTTC CASSFSQGGFGYTF
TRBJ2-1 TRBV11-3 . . TGTGCCAGCAGCCAAGACAGGAGAGGGTACAATGAGCAGTTCTTC CASSQDRRGYNEQFF
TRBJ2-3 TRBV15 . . TGTGCCACCAGCACTGAGCATACGCAGTATTTT CATSTEHTQYF
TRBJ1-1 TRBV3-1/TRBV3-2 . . TGTGCCAGCAGCCAATGGGAGAACACTGAAGCTTTCTTT CASSQWENTEAFF
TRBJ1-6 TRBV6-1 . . TGTGCCAGCAGTGAAGCGTTGCAAAATTCACCCCTCCACTTT CASSEALQNSPLHF
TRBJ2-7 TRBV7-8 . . TGTGCCAGCAGCTTAAGGACAGAAGGGGTCTACGAGCAGTACTTC CASSLRTEGVYEQYF
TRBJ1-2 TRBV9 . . TGTGCCAGCAGCGTAGATGGGTATGGCTACACCTTC CASSVDGYGYTF
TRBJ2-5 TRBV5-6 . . TGTGCCAGTACCAGGACAGGGAGGGCAGAGACCCAGTACTTC CASTRTGRAETQYF
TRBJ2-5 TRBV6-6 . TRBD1 TGTGCCAGCAGTTTCACAGGGGTCGAGACCCAGTACTTC CASSFTGVETQYF
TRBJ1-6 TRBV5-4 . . TGTGCCAGCAGCCCATCGATTGGGAATTCACCCCTCCACTTT CASSPSIGNSPLHF
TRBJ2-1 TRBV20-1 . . TGCAGTGCTAGTGAAGGCAGGTCCTCCTACAATGAGCAGTTCTTC CSASEGRSSYNEQFF
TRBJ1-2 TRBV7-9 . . TGTGCCTCAAGCCGGGACGGGGCTAACTATGGCTACACCTTC CASSRDGANYGYTF
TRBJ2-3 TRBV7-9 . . TGTGCCAGCAGCCCCGCCTCAGCCTCCCGCACAGATACGCAGTATTTT CASSPASASRTDTQYF
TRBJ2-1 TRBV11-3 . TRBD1 TGTGCCAGCAGCTCCCAGGGGGCCTCCAATGAGCAGTTCTTC CASSSQGASNEQFF
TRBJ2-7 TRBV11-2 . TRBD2 TGTGCCAGCAGCTTTAGCGGGGGGGCCGGGTACGAGCAGTACTTC CASSFSGGAGYEQYF
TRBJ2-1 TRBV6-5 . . TGTGCCAGCAGTTACTCTGCTTTCGGGACTGAGCAGTTCTTC CASSYSAFGTEQFF
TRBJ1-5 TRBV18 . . TGTGCCAGCTCACCAGCGGGTTTTATAAGTGAGCCCCAGCATTTT CASSPAGFISEPQHF
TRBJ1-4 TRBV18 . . TGTGCCAGCTCACCACGTTCCCGGACGGCTGCAACTAATGAAAAACTGTTTTTT CASSPRSRTAATNEKLFF
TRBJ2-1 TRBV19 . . TGTGCCAGTAGTATCGGGGATTTTTATGAGCAGTTCTTC CASSIGDFYEQFF
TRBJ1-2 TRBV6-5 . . TGTGCCAGCAGTTACTCTTCAGGAGTCTATGGCTACACCTTC CASSYSSGVYGYTF
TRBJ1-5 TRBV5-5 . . TGTGCCAGCAGCTTGGATCCAGGGTACATCGGTCAGCCCCAGCATTTT CASSLDPGYIGQPQHF
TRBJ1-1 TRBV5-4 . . TGTGCCAGCAGCTTGTCGGGGGTGGGAATAAACACTGAAGCTTTCTTT CASSLSGVGINTEAFF
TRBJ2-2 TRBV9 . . TGTGCCAGCAGACCGCAGGGGAACACCGGGGAGCTGTTTTTT CASRPQGNTGELFF
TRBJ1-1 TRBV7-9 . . TGTGCCAGCAGCTTATCGGGAGGAGAAGCTTTCTTT CASSLSGGEAFF
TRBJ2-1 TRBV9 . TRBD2 TGTGCCAGCAGCGCGAGAAGCGGGAGGGGGAATGAGCAGTTCTTC CASSARSGRGNEQFF
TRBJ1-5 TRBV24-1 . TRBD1 TGTGCCACCAGTGATACAAAGACAGGGGGCATGAGTCAGCCCCAGCATTTT CATSDTKTGGMSQPQHF
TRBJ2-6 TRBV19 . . TGTGCCAGTACTGGACGGGGAACCTCTGGGGCCAACGTCCTGACTTTC CASTGRGTSGANVLTF
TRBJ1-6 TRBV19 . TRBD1 TGTGCCAGTAGTATTGACAGGGGGCAAGGTTCACCCCTCCACTTT CASSIDRGQGSPLHF